These 10 T cell receptor beta chains originate from one sample sequenced in a study of CD8 T cells in Susac syndrome. Random hexamers primed reverse transcription of roughly 0.5 to 1 ug RNA. One entry per CDR3 protein results from TCRdb running MiXCR on the immunoSEQ multiplex PCR reads. The table has around 190,000 distinct CDR3 sequences, 85% to 95% seen once. The sequencing sample was made of CD4+ T cells from PBMCs. The source is a human donor in good health.

The gene calls are TRBV29-1 and TRBJ1-1; 7 bases map to TRBD1. Trimming removed 7 bases from V and 4 bases from J; junction bases left unmatched: 6. The CDR3 loop spans 12 amino acids. The germline gives CDR1 SQVTM, CDR2 ANQGSEA. The CDR3 sequence: CSGGQQGTEAFF. Written as DNA, the CDR3 is TGCAGCGGGGGACAGCAGGGCACTGAAGCTTTCTTT.

The chain couples TRBV20-1 to TRBJ2-7; 8 positions match TRBD2. Germline V gene sequence: CDR1 DFQATT, CDR2 SNEGSKA (reference sequence). This CDR3 contains 13 residues. The J segment lost 6 bases and the V segment lost 3 bases, leaving 7 bases of the junction unmatched. CDR3 nucleotide sequence: TGCAGTGCTAGCTCGTTAGCGGGAAGCGAGCAGTACGTC. Translation gives CSASSLAGSEQYV.

In its sample, this clonotype was seen once. The gene calls are TRBV3-1 and TRBJ2-1, with 8 bases that match TRBD1. Unmatched junction bases numbered 4, after V lost 1 base and J lost 8 bases. The CDR3 contains 14 residues. Germline lookup yields CDR1 LGHDT and CDR2 YNNKEL (reference sequence). This CDR3 is CASSQVADRDEQFF. DNA of the CDR3: TGTGCCAGCAGCCAAGTTGCGGACAGGGATGAGCAGTTCTTC.

The chain recombines TRBV3-1 with TRBJ2-1; the match to TRBD2 covers 11 bases. Germline values: CDR1 LGHDT, CDR2 YNNKEL (reference sequence). CDR3 size: 15 residues. Unmatched junction bases numbered 6, after V lost 5 bases and J lost 6 bases. CDR3 amino acids: CASSTIAGGFNEQFF. The CDR3 DNA follows: TGTGCCAGCAGCACAATAGCGGGAGGGTTCAATGAGCAGTTCTTC.

The chain links TRBV3-1 to TRBJ2-1; no reliable D call. This CDR3 contains 17 residues. Deletions cut 5 bases from V and 0 bases from J, with 17 bases between. From germline, CDR1 is LGHDT and CDR2 YNNKEL (reference sequence). The chain's CDR3 is CASSTDPPGSSYNEQFF. CDR3 nucleotides: TGTGCCAGCAGCACTGATCCCCCAGGAAGCTCCTACAATGAGCAGTTCTTC.

The rearrangement joins TRBV6-2 or TRBV6-3 to TRBJ1-1; TRBD1 agrees at 8 bases. This CDR3 comprises 15 residues. With 2 bases clipped from V and 0 bases from J, the junction kept 2 bases outside the gene matches. Germline V lookup: CDR1 MNHEY, CDR2 SVGEGT. Written as DNA, the CDR3 is TGTGCCAGCAGTTACCAGGGGGCGATGAACACTGAAGCTTTCTTT. Amino acid sequence: CASSYQGAMNTEAFF.

The V and J genes are TRBV27 and TRBJ2-2; D is perhaps TRBD1 (6 bases). Germline V lookup: CDR1 MNHEY, CDR2 SMNVEV (reference sequence). Trimming left V 2 bases short and J 5 bases short, with 9 bases between. This CDR3 contains 14 residues. CDR3 DNA sequence: TGTGCCAGCAGTTTACCCAGGGGAACCGGGGAGCTGTTTTTT. Amino acid sequence: CASSLPRGTGELFF.

The chain combines TRBV30 with TRBJ2-1; a weak D match, TRBD2 (5 bases). CDR1 and CDR2 (germline): GTSNPN, SVGIG (reference sequence). V was shortened by 4 bases and J by 14 bases, with 21 bases between the two germline ends. The CDR3 consists of 13 residues. The CDR3 region is CAWTIGPDGVKFF. The CDR3, as DNA: TGTGCCTGGACCATCGGCCCCGACGGGGTGAAGTTCTTC.

The chain is built from TRBV9 and TRBJ2-7; D remains unclear. This CDR3 is built from 15 residues. Trimming removed 0 bases at V and 3 bases at J, with 13 bases between. Germline lookup yields CDR1 SGDLS and CDR2 YYNGEE. The CDR3 loop reads CASSVGVSEFYEQYF. The CDR3 region has the DNA TGTGCCAGCAGCGTAGGGGTCAGTGAATTCTACGAGCAGTACTTC.

The rearrangement joins TRBV6-6 to TRBJ1-2, with 7 nucleotides matching TRBD1. The germline V gene encodes CDR1 MNHNY and CDR2 SVGAGI (reference sequence). J gave up 4 bases and V 6 bases, and 8 bases lay outside the gene matches. The CDR3 has 14 residues. The CDR3 is CASSPGQEAYGYTF. In DNA, the CDR3 is TGTGCCAGCAGCCCCGGACAGGAGGCCTATGGCTACACCTTC.